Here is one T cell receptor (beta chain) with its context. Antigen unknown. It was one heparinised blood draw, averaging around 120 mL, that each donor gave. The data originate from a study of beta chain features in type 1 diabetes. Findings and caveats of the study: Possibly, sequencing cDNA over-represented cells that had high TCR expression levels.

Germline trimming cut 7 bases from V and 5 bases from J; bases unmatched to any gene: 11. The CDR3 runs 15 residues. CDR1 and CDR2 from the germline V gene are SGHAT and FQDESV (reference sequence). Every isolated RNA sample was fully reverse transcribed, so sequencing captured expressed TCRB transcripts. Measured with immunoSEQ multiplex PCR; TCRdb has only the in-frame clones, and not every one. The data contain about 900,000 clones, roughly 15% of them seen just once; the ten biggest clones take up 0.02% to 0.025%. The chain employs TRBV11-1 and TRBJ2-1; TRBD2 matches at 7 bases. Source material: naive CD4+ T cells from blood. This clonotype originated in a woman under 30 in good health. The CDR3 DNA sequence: TGTGCCAGCACCTTTAAGGCCGCGGGAGACAATGAGCAGTTCTTC. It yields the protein CASTFKAAGDNEQFF.